A selection of T cell receptor beta chains follows, all from one sample in a study of cytomegalovirus exposure and HLA in healthy donors. Libraries were prepared by immunoSEQ multiplex PCR; TCRdb keeps only in-frame clonotypes and omits some of them. The sample shows about 180,000 clones, around 76% of them seen only once. The sample was PBMCs. The receptors come from a woman aged 25 to 45 in good health and CMV-seropositive. Each CDR3 is given with its conserved first and last residue. Fields, in order: V gene, clone size, J gene, D gene, CDR3 protein, CDR3 DNA. A D gene is named only where the DNA matches it firmly. Where a row states a size, it is once, few, many or the class of an expanded clone; other rows omit it.

TRBV6-6	NA	TRBJ2-7	TRBD2	CASSRLAGAYEQYF	TGTGCCAGCAGTAGACTAGCGGGGGCCTACGAGCAGTACTTC
TRBV11-2	NA	TRBJ2-5	TRBD2	CASGLPGGRETQYF	TGTGCCAGCGGCCTCCCGGGGGGTAGAGAGACCCAGTACTTC
TRBV14	few	TRBJ2-1	TRBD2	CASSQTGLAGVEQFF	TGTGCCAGCAGCCAAACGGGACTAGCGGGGGTTGAGCAGTTCTTC
TRBV18	NA	TRBJ2-7	TRBD1	CASSPRTGEYEQYF	TGTGCCAGCTCACCACGGACAGGAGAGTACGAGCAGTACTTC
TRBV7-2	NA	TRBJ2-5	NA	CASSKDIQETQYF	TGTGCCAGCAGCAAGGACATCCAAGAGACCCAGTACTTC
TRBV5-1	NA	TRBJ2-1	TRBD1	CASSLIPRDRGEIEQFF	TGCGCCAGCAGCTTGATCCCCCGGGACAGGGGAGAAATTGAGCAGTTCTTC
TRBV30	NA	TRBJ2-3	TRBD2	CAWGLAGSDTQYF	TGTGCCTGGGGACTAGCGGGGTCAGATACGCAGTATTTT
TRBV5-5	NA	TRBJ1-6	NA	CASTPQVESRSVNSPLHF	TGTGCCAGTACTCCACAGGTCGAGTCGAGAAGTGTCAATTCACCCCTCCACTTT
TRBV6-6	NA	TRBJ2-7	TRBD1	CASSRDRGYEQYF	TGTGCCAGCTCCCGGGACAGGGGTTACGAGCAGTACTTC
TRBV15	NA	TRBJ1-5	NA	CATSRDSVTGIGQPQHF	TGTGCCACCAGCAGAGATTCCGTTACAGGGATAGGGCAGCCCCAGCATTTT